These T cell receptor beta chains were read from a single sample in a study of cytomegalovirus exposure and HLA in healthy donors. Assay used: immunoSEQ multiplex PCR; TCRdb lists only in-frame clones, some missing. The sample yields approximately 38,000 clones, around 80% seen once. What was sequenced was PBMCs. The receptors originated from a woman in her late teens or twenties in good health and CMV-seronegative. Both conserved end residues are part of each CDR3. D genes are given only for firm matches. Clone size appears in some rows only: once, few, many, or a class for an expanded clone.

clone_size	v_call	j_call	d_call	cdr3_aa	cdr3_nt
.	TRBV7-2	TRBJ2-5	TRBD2	CASSLETSGSFRETQYF	TGTGCCAGCAGCTTAGAAACTAGCGGGAGTTTTAGGGAGACCCAGTACTTC
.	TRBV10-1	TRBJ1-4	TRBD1	CASSESVADRGPEEKLFF	TGCGCCAGCAGTGAGTCGGTGGCGGACAGGGGGCCGGAAGAAAAACTGTTTTTT
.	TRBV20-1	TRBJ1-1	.	CSAYKNTEAFF	TGCAGTGCTTATAAGAACACTGAAGCTTTCTTT
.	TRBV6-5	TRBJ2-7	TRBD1	CASSYGQESTYEQYF	TGTGCCAGCAGTTACGGACAGGAGAGTACCTACGAGCAGTACTTC
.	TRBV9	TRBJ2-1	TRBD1	CASSVGDSTYNEQFF	TGTGCCAGCAGCGTAGGGGACAGTACCTACAATGAGCAGTTCTTC
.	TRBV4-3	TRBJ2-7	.	CASSQSSDSRYEQYF	TGCGCCAGCAGCCAATCATCAGACTCGCGCTACGAGCAGTACTTC
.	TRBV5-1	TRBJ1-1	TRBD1	CASSGKPLPGQLNTEAFF	TGCGCCAGCAGCGGAAAACCACTTCCGGGACAGCTGAACACTGAAGCTTTCTTT
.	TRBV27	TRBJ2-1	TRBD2	CASSLTSGGNEQFF	TGTGCCAGCAGTTTAACTAGCGGGGGTAATGAGCAGTTCTTC
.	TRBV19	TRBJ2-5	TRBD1	CASTGTGGETQYF	TGTGCCAGTACCGGGACAGGGGGAGAGACCCAGTACTTC
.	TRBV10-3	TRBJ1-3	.	CAISEVRGAGGNTIYF	TGTGCCATCAGTGAGGTTCGGGGAGCTGGAGGAAACACCATATATTTT
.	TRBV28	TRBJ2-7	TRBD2	CASSKTGGRLEQYF	TGTGCCAGCTCCAAAACCGGGGGGAGACTCGAGCAGTACTTC
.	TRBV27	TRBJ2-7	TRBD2	CASSLKPGLPYEQYF	TGTGCCAGCAGTTTAAAACCGGGACTACCCTACGAGCAGTACTTC
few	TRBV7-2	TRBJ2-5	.	CASRRTGTPQETQYF	TGTGCCAGCAGGCGTACCGGGACACCCCAAGAGACCCAGTACTTC
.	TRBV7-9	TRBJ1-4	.	CASSPGVESNEKLFF	TGTGCCAGCAGCCCGGGTGTTGAATCAAATGAAAAACTGTTTTTT
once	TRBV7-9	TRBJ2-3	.	CASSLIQYEDTQYF	TGTGCCAGCAGCTTGATACAGTATGAAGATACGCAGTATTTT
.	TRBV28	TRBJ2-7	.	CASSSAGLSYEQYF	TGTGCCAGCAGTTCGGCAGGGCTCAGCTACGAGCAGTACTTC
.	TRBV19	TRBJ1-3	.	CASTYGGYENTINF	TGTGCCAGTACCTACGGAGGGTATGAAAACACCATAAATTTT
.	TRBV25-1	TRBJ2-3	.	CASGGRGISTDTQYF	TGTGCCAGCGGGGGCCGGGGTATTAGCACAGATACGCAGTATTTT
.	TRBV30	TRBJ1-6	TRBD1	CAWTPGGQVSPLHF	TGTGCCTGGACCCCTGGGGGACAGGTATCACCCCTCCACTTT
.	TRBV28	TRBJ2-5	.	CASSFGREETQYF	TGTGCCAGCAGTTTCGGGAGAGAAGAGACCCAGTACTTC
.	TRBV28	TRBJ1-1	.	CASSLEGNTEAFF	TGTGCCAGCAGTTTAGAGGGGAACACTGAAGCTTTCTTT
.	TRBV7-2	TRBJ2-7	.	CASSLVAPGEQYF	TGTGCCAGCAGCTTAGTCGCCCCGGGGGAGCAGTACTTC
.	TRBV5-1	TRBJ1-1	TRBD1	CASSNWDSANTEAFF	TGCGCCAGCAGCAACTGGGACAGCGCGAACACTGAAGCTTTCTTT
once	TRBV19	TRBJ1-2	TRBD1	CASTPPPGQGYGYTF	TGTGCCAGTACCCCACCCCCAGGACAGGGCTATGGCTACACCTTC
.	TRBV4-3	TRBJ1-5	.	CASSQDFNQPQHF	TGCGCCAGCAGCCAGGACTTCAATCAGCCCCAGCATTTT
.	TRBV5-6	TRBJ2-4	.	CASSFSGVDIQYF	TGTGCCAGCAGCTTCTCGGGGGTGGACATTCAGTACTTC